The 29 T cell receptor beta chains below all came from one sample that was sequenced in a study of blood T cell repertoires in COVID-19. Assay: immunoSEQ multiplex PCR; the TCRdb copy retains only in-frame clones and omits some. The table has 150,000 to 200,000 clones, 70% to 90% seen once; the top ten hold about 2.1%. The sample taken for sequencing was peripheral blood. The receptors stem from a man aged 45 to 65 who had recovered from COVID-19.

This chain joins TRBV4-1 and TRBJ1-5; D uncertain. The CDR3 covers 15 residues. Trimming removed 1 base from V and 6 bases from J, with 13 bases in between. The V gene's germline CDR1 is MGHRA and CDR2 YSYEKL. The CDR3 region has the DNA TGCGCCAGCAGCCAAGCTAGGGAGTTTGTTCAGCCCCAGCATTTT. This encodes CASSQAREFVQPQHF.

This chain links TRBV19 with TRBJ1-1; 7 bases map to TRBD1. The length of the CDR3 is 13 residues. V dropped 4 bases and J dropped 5; count of bases not matched to a gene: 4. Germline CDR1 LNHDA, CDR2 SQIVND (reference sequence). CDR3 sequence reads: CASSSMTGTEAFF. The CDR3 DNA follows: TGTGCCAGTAGTAGCATGACAGGGACTGAAGCTTTCTTT.

The chain combines TRBV10-1 with TRBJ2-1; D perhaps matches TRBD1 (5 bases). There are 15 residues in the CDR3. Germline-derived CDR1 and CDR2 are WNHNN and SYGVQD (reference sequence). Trimming stripped 8 bases from V and 2 bases from J, with 16 bases between. The CDR3 region is CASSRQTGTYNEQFF. The CDR3 DNA reads TGCGCCAGCTCCCGACAGACGGGCACCTACAATGAGCAGTTCTTC.

The chain uses TRBV6-5 and TRBJ1-4, with TRBD1 matching over 10 bases. Germline values: CDR1 MNHEY, CDR2 SVGAGI. The CDR3 consists of 16 residues. Trimming removed 0 bases from V and 10 bases from J; junction bases left unmatched: 8. Written as DNA, the CDR3 is TGTGCCAGCAGTTACTCTGGGACAGGGGTAGTCAGAAAACTGTTTTTT. It specifies CASSYSGTGVVRKLFF.

This chain links TRBV5-1 with TRBJ2-1; D perhaps matches TRBD2 (5 bases). The CDR3 totals 16 residues. Germline CDR1 and CDR2: SGHRS and YFSETQ. Trimming took off 3 bases at V and 0 bases at J, with 13 bases between the two ends. Here the CDR3 DNA reads TGCGCCAGCAGCTCCGCGGAAGGAGGCTCCTACAATGAGCAGTTCTTC. It codes for CASSSAEGGSYNEQFF. Combining the CDR3 with reference TRBV5-1 and TRBJ2-1 gives the whole variable domain KAGVTQTPRYLIKTRGQQVTLSCSPISGHRSVSWYQQTPGQGLQFLFEYFSETQRNKGNFPGRFSGRQFSNSRSEMNVSTLELGDSALYLCASSSAEGGSYNEQFFGPGTRLTVL.

V is TRBV10-3 and J is TRBJ1-1; D call uncertain. This CDR3 comprises 13 residues. Trimming pared 3 bases from V and 3 bases from J, leaving 8 bases between. In germline, CDR1 is ENHRY, CDR2 SYGVKD. CDR3 residues: CAISEFEDTEAFF. The DNA for the CDR3 is TGTGCCATCAGTGAATTCGAGGACACTGAAGCTTTCTTT.

The rearrangement uses TRBV5-8 and TRBJ1-2; D is undetermined. CDR1 is SGHTS and CDR2 is YDEGEE in the germline V gene. The CDR3 covers 15 residues. V was clipped by 0 bases and J by 4 bases, with 13 bases between them. The CDR3 is CASSLARGYGYGYTF. CDR3 sequence (DNA): TGTGCCAGCAGCTTGGCCAGAGGCTATGGCTATGGCTACACCTTC.

This clone has at least ten counts. The rearrangement uses TRBV27 and TRBJ2-4, with D uncertain. CDR3 length equals 15 residues. Germline V CDR1 and CDR2: MNHEY, SMNVEV (reference sequence). Trimming stripped 6 bases from V and 5 bases from J, with 17 bases between. CDR3 nucleotides: TGTGCCAGCAGCTCGATCCGGTCTTCGGAAAACATTCAGTACTTC. Translated, it gives CASSSIRSSENIQYF.

The V gene is TRBV4-3, the J gene TRBJ1-2; maybe TRBD1 (5 bases). The CDR3 consists of 13 residues. V was pared by 4 bases and J by 8 bases, with 14 bases between. The germline V gene encodes CDR1 LGHNA and CDR2 YSLEER. The CDR3 reads CASSRLGGAGYTF. CDR3 in DNA: TGCGCCAGCAGCCGCCTAGGTGGGGCAGGCTACACCTTC.

This chain joins TRBV10-2 and TRBJ2-7; 10 nucleotides line up with TRBD2. The J segment lost 2 bases and the V segment lost 4 bases, leaving 2 bases of the junction unmatched. CDR1 and CDR2 (germline): WSHSY, SAAADI. This CDR3 contains 14 residues. CDR3 in amino acids: CASSGLAGAYEQYF. The CDR3 nucleotides are TGCGCCAGCAGTGGTCTAGCGGGGGCCTACGAGCAGTACTTC.

V gene TRBV7-2 combines with J gene TRBJ1-5; tentative D call: TRBD1 (5 bases). CDR3 length equals 14 residues. Trimming left V 5 bases short and J 9 bases short, with 17 bases between. Germline V gene sequence: CDR1 SGHTA, CDR2 FQGNSA. CDR3 amino acids: CASSIDSGERPQHF. DNA for the CDR3: TGTGCCAGCAGCATCGATTCGGGGGAGAGGCCCCAGCATTTT.

V and J are TRBV28 and TRBJ2-7; D is possibly TRBD2 (8 bases). V was shortened by 6 bases and J by 2 bases, with 17 bases between the two germline ends. The CDR3 length is 15 residues. Per the germline V gene, CDR1 is MDHEN and CDR2 is SYDVKM. CDR3 region: CASSHGTAGAYEQYF. CDR3 in DNA: TGTGCCAGCAGCCATGGGACAGCGGGGGCCTACGAGCAGTACTTC.

The V gene is TRBV30, the J gene TRBJ1-5; the match to TRBD1 covers 10 bases. Germline CDR1 is GTSNPN and CDR2 is SVGIG (reference sequence). With 1 base clipped from V and 0 bases from J, the junction kept 3 bases outside the gene matches. The CDR3 is 16 amino acids. In DNA form, the CDR3 reads TGTGCCTGGAGTGGACAGGGGGCAGTTAGCAATCAGCCCCAGCATTTT. It codes for CAWSGQGAVSNQPQHF.

This sequence joins TRBV11-3 and TRBJ2-2; TRBD2 matches at 8 bases. Germline-derived CDR1 and CDR2 are SGHNT and YENEEA. The J segment lost 1 base and the V segment lost 1 base, leaving 2 bases of the junction unmatched. This CDR3 region has 16 residues. The CDR3 loop is CASSLGSGGNTGELFF. The CDR3 DNA is TGTGCCAGCAGCTTAGGGAGCGGGGGGAACACCGGGGAGCTGTTTTTT. The whole variable domain, filled in from reference TRBV11-3 and TRBJ2-2, reads EAGVVQSPRYKIIEKKQPVAFWCNPISGHNTLYWYLQNLGQGPELLIRYENEEAVDDSQLPKDRFSAERLKGVDSTLKIQPAELGDSAVYLCASSLGSGGNTGELFFGEGSRLTVL.

The CDR3 DNA reads TGCAGCGTTGCGGACGGCGGGGTCTATGGCTACACCTTC. Residues: CSVADGGVYGYTF. The rearrangement joins TRBV29-1 to TRBJ1-2, with unresolved D. The V gene's germline CDR1 is SQVTM and CDR2 ANQGSEA. This CDR3 is 13 amino acids long. V lost 4 bases to trimming and J lost 4 bases, with 13 bases between them.

V usage is TRBV27 and J usage is TRBJ2-7; 7 bases match TRBD1. Germline V gene sequence: CDR1 MNHEY, CDR2 SMNVEV (reference sequence). The V gene end was trimmed by 4 bases and the J gene end by 5 bases; junction bases not matched to a gene: 5. There are 13 residues in the CDR3. This CDR3 is CASSSTGLNEQYF. The CDR3 DNA is TGTGCCAGCAGTTCGACAGGGTTGAACGAGCAGTACTTC.

The rearrangement uses TRBV3-1 (or the pseudogene TRBV3-2) and TRBJ2-3; 7 nucleotides match TRBD2. V trimming: 4 bases; J trimming: 4 bases; junction bases outside the gene matches: 11. CDR3 length: 16 residues. Germline lookup yields CDR1 LGHDT and CDR2 YNNKEL (reference sequence). The CDR3 loop reads CASSRLGEGDADTQYF. In DNA, the CDR3 is TGTGCCAGCAGCCGACTGGGGGAGGGAGACGCAGATACGCAGTATTTT.

The gene calls are TRBV7-2 and TRBJ1-5, with 7 bases identical to TRBD1. Germline trimming cut 4 bases from V and 7 bases from J; bases unmatched to any gene: 13. Germline V gives CDR1 SGHTA, CDR2 FQGNSA. The CDR3 contains 16 residues. In DNA, the CDR3 is TGTGCCAGCAGCTCCAGCGACAGGGCGGCAGGGCAGCCCCAGCATTTT. Translation: CASSSSDRAAGQPQHF.

The chain links TRBV30 to TRBJ1-2; D is possibly TRBD1 (5 bases). V gave up 2 bases and J gave up 5 bases, with 12 bases separating them. This CDR3 is built from 13 residues. Germline V gene lookup returns CDR1 GTSNPN and CDR2 SVGIG (reference sequence). In nucleotides, the CDR3 is TGTGCCTGGAGTTGGAGGGGAGGGTATGGCTACACCTTC. Translation gives CAWSWRGGYGYTF. The variable domain in full, completed from reference TRBV30 and TRBJ1-2, reads SQTIHQWPATLVQPVGSPLSLECTVEGTSNPNLYWYRQAAGRGLQLLFYSVGIGQISSEVPQNLSASRPQDRQFILSSKKLLLSDSGFYLCAWSWRGGYGYTFGSGTRLTVV.

The gene calls are TRBV4-2 and TRBJ1-5; 7 nucleotides align to TRBD1. The CDR3 is 16 residues long. With 3 bases clipped from V and 7 bases from J, the junction kept 12 bases outside the gene matches. Germline loops: CDR1 LGHNA, CDR2 YNFKEQ. CDR3 in DNA: TGTGCCAGCAGCCAGGACCTACGACAGGGCAGGCAGCCCCAGCATTTT. Protein sequence: CASSQDLRQGRQPQHF.

In this sample, this clone turned up many times. Other nucleotide sequences in the sample specify the same CDR3. The chain employs TRBV5-4 and TRBJ2-3; 12 nucleotides agree with TRBD2. CDR1 is SGHNT, CDR2 YYREEE, per germline (reference sequence). The CDR3 extends over 16 amino acids. J lost 2 bases, V lost 4 bases, and 5 bases had no gene match. This CDR3 reads CASSPLAGGATDTQYF. The CDR3 DNA follows: TGTGCCAGCAGCCCGCTAGCGGGGGGGGCCACAGATACGCAGTATTTT.

This rearrangement joins TRBV27 to TRBJ1-5; 9 bases line up with TRBD1. The ends lost 5 bases at V and 4 bases at J; junction bases unmatched: 9. The CDR3 is made up of 16 amino acids. Per the germline V gene, CDR1 is MNHEY and CDR2 is SMNVEV (reference sequence). The CDR3 loop reads CASSRSGTGLNQPQHF. In DNA form, the CDR3 reads TGTGCCAGCAGTCGCTCCGGGACAGGGCTAAATCAGCCCCAGCATTTT.

This clone was counted a single time. This chain connects TRBV5-1 to TRBJ1-5, with D uncertain. Trimming removed 2 bases at V and 3 bases at J, with 9 bases between. In germline, CDR1 is SGHRS, CDR2 YFSETQ. CDR3 length: 14 amino acids. In nucleotides, the CDR3 is TGCGCCAGCAGCTTTTTTTTATCCAATCAGCCCCAGCATTTT. It is translated as CASSFFLSNQPQHF.

The chain's CDR3 is CASSLEGGEETQYF. CDR3 nucleotides: TGTGCCAGCAGCTTAGAGGGGGGGGAAGAGACCCAGTACTTC. The rearrangement uses TRBV7-2 and TRBJ2-5, with a tentative D call TRBD2 (7 bases). CDR1 is SGHTA, CDR2 FQGNSA, per germline. V gave up 1 base and J gave up 3 bases, with 9 bases separating them. The length of the CDR3 is 14 residues.

The chain couples TRBV6-1 to TRBJ2-6; D uncertain. V was clipped by 0 bases and J by 0 bases, with 6 bases between them. The CDR3 spans 16 residues. CDR1 is MNHNS and CDR2 is SASEGT in the germline V gene. The CDR3: CASSEASDSGANVLTF. CDR3 nucleotide sequence: TGTGCCAGCAGTGAAGCCAGCGACTCTGGGGCCAACGTCCTGACTTTC.

This clone occurred a few times. The genes are TRBV10-2 and TRBJ1-5; 9 bases fit TRBD1. V lost 5 bases, J lost 3 bases, and 5 bases stayed unmatched. The CDR3 contains 15 residues. The germline CDR1 and CDR2 sequences are WSHSY and SAAADI. The CDR3 is CASSSGQGPNQPQHF. The CDR3 DNA reads as TGCGCCAGCAGTTCGGGACAGGGTCCCAATCAGCCCCAGCATTTT.

CDR3 region: CAITGQTKKLFF. CDR3 DNA sequence: TGTGCCATCACGGGACAGACCAAAAAACTGTTTTTT. J is TRBJ1-4 and V is TRBV10-3; 7 bases match TRBD1. V lost 7 bases to trimming and J lost 9 bases; unmatched junction nucleotides: 5. The length of the CDR3 is 12 residues. Germline V CDR1 and CDR2: ENHRY, SYGVKD.

The chain has TRBV25-1 and TRBJ1-2; D perhaps matches TRBD1 (5 bases). The CDR3 contains 11 residues. The V gene's germline CDR1 is MGHDK and CDR2 SYGVNS. V lost 4 bases and J lost 8, with 8 bases in between. This chain's CDR3 is CASSAHRGYTF. For the CDR3, the DNA is TGTGCCAGCAGTGCTCACAGGGGCTACACCTTC.

Turning to this clone: One junction end does not reproduce the germline sequence, and a read error may be involved. The genes are TRBV5-6 and TRBJ2-7; D may be TRBD1 (5 bases). Germline loops: CDR1 SGHDT, CDR2 YYEEEE. The length of the CDR3 is 12 residues. The CDR3 bases are TGTGCCAGCAGCGGGGCCCCCTACGACCAGTACTTC. Amino acid sequence: CASSGAPYDQYF. The full variable domain, with the rest looked up from reference TRBV5-6 and TRBJ2-7, is DAGVTQSPTHLIKTRGQQVTLRCSPKSGHDTVSWYQQALGQGPQFIFQYYEEEERQRGNFPDRFSGHQFPNYSSELNVNALLLGDSALYLCASSGAPYDQYFGPGTRLTVT.